A single sample gave rise to the 6 T cell receptor beta chains below, sequenced in a study of T cell responses to AZD1222 COVID-19 vaccine (dated by TCRdb to the early 2020s). The time point label on this specimen signifies: baseline before first vaccination. Library construction relied on the immunoSEQ multiplex PCR assay. Sourced from immuneACCESS, this table was stored by TCRdb with only in-frame sequences that have V and J called. A share of the clones is absent; for the studies checked, an unresolved V gene accounts for under half, and the remainder has no known explanation. In this sample the table shows under 200,000 clones, 85% to 95% of which occur a single time. 3.5% to 4.5% of the sample is held by the ten biggest clonotypes. The sequences come from peripheral blood, collected on day 0 of AZD1222 vaccination. These receptors were collected from an adult in good health.

The V gene is TRBV29-1, the J gene TRBJ1-1, with D unclear. This CDR3 region has 13 residues. CDR1 SQVTM and CDR2 ANQGSEA come from the germline V gene. V lost 0 bases, J lost 5 bases, and 10 bases lay in between. The CDR3, as DNA: TGCAGCGTTGAAGATCAACCGAGAACTGAAGCTTTCTTT. Encoded protein: CSVEDQPRTEAFF. The full variable domain, rest sourced from reference TRBV29-1 and TRBJ1-1, is SAVISQKPSRDICQRGTSLTIQCQVDSQVTMMFWYRQQPGQSLTLIATANQGSEATYESGFVIDKFPISRPNLTFSTLTVSNMSPEDSSIYLCSVEDQPRTEAFFGQGTRLTVV.

This rearrangement joins TRBV11-3 to TRBJ2-1, with 16 bases matching TRBD2. CDR1 and CDR2 (germline): SGHNT, YENEEA. The CDR3 is 17 residues long. The V and J ends lost 2 bases and 8 bases, in that order; junction bases with no gene match: 6. The CDR3 DNA sequence: TGTGCCAGCAGCTTACGGGGACTAGCGGGAGGGGCCCATGAGCAGTTCTTC. Its protein is CASSLRGLAGGAHEQFF.

The rearrangement links TRBV3-1 (or the pseudogene TRBV3-2) to TRBJ1-5; 8 bases align to TRBD1. This CDR3 has 15 residues. The germline gives CDR1 LGHDT, CDR2 YNNKEL (reference sequence). V lost 4 bases to trimming and J lost 6 bases; unmatched junction nucleotides: 8. CDR3 sequence: CASSLTGGGPQPQHF. CDR3 DNA: TGTGCCAGCAGCCTCACAGGGGGAGGGCCTCAGCCCCAGCATTTT.

The chain employs TRBV5-6 and TRBJ1-4, with 9 bases lining up with TRBD1. CDR1 SGHDT and CDR2 YYEEEE come from the germline V gene. Losses at the gene ends were 3 bases for V and 8 bases for J; bases not matched to a gene: 11. This CDR3 is built from 16 residues. CDR3 loop: CASSSGSGTGSEKLFF. The CDR3 coding sequence is TGTGCCAGCAGCTCGGGCTCCGGGACAGGGAGCGAAAAACTGTTTTTT.

V usage is TRBV9 and J usage is TRBJ2-7, with a weak D call TRBD2 (6 bases). V lost 0 bases to trimming and J lost 7 bases, with 17 bases between them. The length of the CDR3 is 15 residues. Per germline, CDR1 SGDLS and CDR2 YYNGEE. CDR3: CASSVDHGGYGEQYF. The CDR3 coding sequence is TGTGCCAGCAGCGTAGACCATGGGGGGTATGGGGAGCAGTACTTC.

The chain carries TRBV12-5 and TRBJ1-6; D call uncertain. V shed 6 bases and J shed 4 bases, with 13 bases lying between them. This CDR3 is 15 amino acids long. Germline CDR1 LGHNT, CDR2 FRNRAP. The CDR3 DNA follows: TGTGCTAGTGGACTGACCGGGTTTTATAATTCACCCCTCCACTTT. Translating gives CASGLTGFYNSPLHF. The variable domain in full, with the rest retrieved from reference TRBV12-5 and TRBJ1-6, is DARVTQTPRHKVTEMGQEVTMRCQPILGHNTVFWYRQTMMQGLELLAYFRNRAPLDDSGMPKDRFSAEMPDATLATLKIQPSEPRDSAVYFCASGLTGFYNSPLHFGNGTRLTVT.